The 23 T cell receptor beta chains listed next were all sequenced from one sample in a study of T cell clusters in autoimmune cytopenias. TRB was amplified from around 0.25 ug of peripheral blood genomic DNA per sample. Multiplex touch-down PCR amplified TRB using TRB-A and TRB-B pools in one tube. From the multiplex PCR reads, TCRdb lists one entry per CDR3 protein and no DNA. In all, the sample yields 3,000 to 4,500 distinct CDR3 sequences. The sample was peripheral blood. These receptors came from a human donor with an autoimmune cytopenia or autoimmune hepatitis (not recorded which).

V usage is TRBV7-2 and J usage is TRBJ1-1; there is no DNA to check the TCRdb D call of TRBD1. Germline assignment: CDR1 SGHTA and CDR2 FQGNSA. CDR3 length equals 15 residues. The CDR3 sequence is CASSSPRDGNTEAFF. The full variable domain, with the rest looked up from reference TRBV7-2 and TRBJ1-1, is GAGVSQSPSNKVTEKGKDVELRCDPISGHTALYWYRQSLGQGLEFLIYFQGNSAPDKSGLPSDRFSAERTGGSVSTLTIQRTQQEDSAVYLCASSSPRDGNTEAFFGQGTRLTVV.

Judged by frequency, this clonotype is medium-sized. This chain connects TRBV6-5 to TRBJ1-5; TCRdb reports TRBD1, a call that lacks DNA to check it against. The CDR3 contains 14 residues. Germline CDR1 and CDR2: MNHEY and SVGAGI. CDR3 region: CASSYDRSNQPQHF.

The chain is built from TRBV11-2 and TRBJ2-7; TCRdb's D call of TRBD1 is untestable without DNA. The CDR3 spans 13 residues. CDR1 is SGHAT, CDR2 FQNNGV, per germline. The CDR3: CASSPGTAYEQYF.

The rearrangement joins TRBV10-3 to TRBJ2-2; TCRdb calls TRBD1, which cannot be checked without DNA. The CDR3 length is 14 residues. Germline V gene sequence: CDR1 ENHRY, CDR2 SYGVKD. CDR3 sequence: CAINAGQGTGELFF.

Frequency places this clonotype as medium-sized (0.01 to 0.1%). The chain has TRBV12-3 or TRBV12-4 and TRBJ1-2. This CDR3 comprises 13 residues. This chain's CDR3 is CASSLGWESGYTF.

This sequence joins TRBV24-1 and TRBJ2-1. Per the germline V gene, CDR1 is KGHDR and CDR2 is SFDVKD. The CDR3 consists of 11 residues. This CDR3 reads CATSGNNEQFF.

This clonotype is deemed medium-sized by its frequency. This rearrangement joins TRBV20-1 to TRBJ2-3; the D gene TCRdb calls, TRBD2, cannot be checked with no DNA. The germline V gene encodes CDR1 DFQATT and CDR2 SNEGSKA (reference sequence). CDR3 size: 16 residues. The CDR3 sequence: CSASETSDRVTDTQYF.

This clonotype is called medium-sized (0.01 to 0.1%) based on its frequency. V is TRBV6-5 and J is TRBJ1-5; checking the TCRdb D call of TRBD1 is not possible without DNA. This CDR3 has 15 residues. In germline, CDR1 is MNHEY, CDR2 SVGAGI. This CDR3 is CASRLGTGVDQPQHF.

The genes are TRBV4-3 and TRBJ2-3; TCRdb's D gene call, TRBD2, goes unchecked for lack of DNA. The length of the CDR3 is 17 residues. Germline V lookup: CDR1 LGHNA, CDR2 YSLEER. CDR3 region: CASSQELTSGGLDTQYF.

The rearrangement joins TRBV12-3 or TRBV12-4 to TRBJ2-1. The CDR3 sequence is 16 residues long. The CDR3 protein is CASQIPRQGPYNEQFF.

Judged by frequency, this clonotype is medium-sized. The chain joins TRBV6-5 to TRBJ1-2; TCRdb's D gene call, TRBD1, goes unchecked for lack of DNA. In germline, CDR1 is MNHEY, CDR2 SVGAGI. The CDR3 loop spans 15 amino acids. The CDR3 reads CASSADLGQGSGYTF.

By frequency, this clonotype registers medium-sized. The chain combines TRBV5-6 with TRBJ2-3; the TRBD2 assignment by TCRdb is unverifiable without DNA. The germline CDR1 and CDR2 sequences are SGHDT and YYEEEE. The CDR3 extends over 15 amino acids. CDR3 region: CASSSLAGDTDTQYF.

This clonotype is classed as medium-sized by frequency. The chain recombines TRBV6-5 with TRBJ2-7. The germline V gene encodes CDR1 MNHEY and CDR2 SVGAGI. This CDR3 region has 13 residues. The CDR3: CASSPGTPYEQYF.

The chain recombines TRBV12-3 or TRBV12-4 with TRBJ2-4; TCRdb outputs TRBD2, but without DNA this stays unchecked. The CDR3 is 17 residues long. CDR3: CASSLGWAGGQVNIQYF.

This clonotype is identified as medium-sized (0.01 to 0.1%) from frequency. The chain uses TRBV6-6 and TRBJ1-5; without DNA, the TCRdb call of TRBD1 cannot be checked. The CDR3 runs to 15 residues. The germline V gene encodes CDR1 MNHNY and CDR2 SVGAGI (reference sequence). The CDR3 is CASSYEAGANQPQHF.

This clonotype ranks as medium-sized in terms of frequency. The V gene is TRBV13, the J gene TRBJ2-5; TCRdb picks TRBD2, but there is no DNA to check that call. The CDR3 spans 18 residues. Germline CDR1 PRHDT, CDR2 FYEKMQ (reference sequence). CDR3 sequence: CASSLGRLAGGLGETQYF.

The chain has TRBV24-1 and TRBJ2-5; TCRdb gives TRBD2 as the D gene, but with no DNA this cannot be confirmed. This CDR3 comprises 14 residues. Looked up from germline, CDR1 is KGHDR and CDR2 is SFDVKD. This CDR3 is CATSRGSSQETQYF.

This clonotype counts as large by frequency. The chain uses TRBV29-1 and TRBJ2-3; the D call from TCRdb, TRBD2, cannot be confirmed without DNA. This CDR3 contains 11 residues. Germline assignment: CDR1 SQVTM and CDR2 ANQGSEA. CDR3 residues: CSVPAAHTQYF.

This chain links TRBV20-1 with TRBJ2-3; TCRdb selects TRBD1, and the lack of DNA leaves this call unchecked. The CDR3 runs to 16 residues. Germline CDR1 DFQATT, CDR2 SNEGSKA (reference sequence). The CDR3 protein is CSVAHQGQLYTDTQYF.

Measured by frequency, this clonotype is medium-sized (0.01 to 0.1%). The chain combines TRBV12-3 or TRBV12-4 with TRBJ2-7. There are 13 residues in the CDR3. The CDR3 region is CASSLASFLRQYF.

This sequence joins TRBV12-3 or TRBV12-4 and TRBJ2-6. This CDR3 has 11 amino acids. The CDR3 spells CASSNPNVLTF.

V is TRBV25-1 and J is TRBJ2-2; absent DNA, TCRdb's TRBD1 call cannot be checked. Germline CDR1 and CDR2: MGHDK and SYGVNS. The CDR3 is made up of 12 amino acids. The chain's CDR3 is CATEQGIGELFF.

This clonotype is identified as medium-sized from frequency. The rearrangement joins TRBV15 to TRBJ1-5; TCRdb returns TRBD1, unconfirmable since there is no DNA. The CDR3 is 16 amino acids. Looked up from germline, CDR1 is LNHNV and CDR2 is YYDKDF (reference sequence). CDR3 residues: CATSRKDRGFNQPQHF.